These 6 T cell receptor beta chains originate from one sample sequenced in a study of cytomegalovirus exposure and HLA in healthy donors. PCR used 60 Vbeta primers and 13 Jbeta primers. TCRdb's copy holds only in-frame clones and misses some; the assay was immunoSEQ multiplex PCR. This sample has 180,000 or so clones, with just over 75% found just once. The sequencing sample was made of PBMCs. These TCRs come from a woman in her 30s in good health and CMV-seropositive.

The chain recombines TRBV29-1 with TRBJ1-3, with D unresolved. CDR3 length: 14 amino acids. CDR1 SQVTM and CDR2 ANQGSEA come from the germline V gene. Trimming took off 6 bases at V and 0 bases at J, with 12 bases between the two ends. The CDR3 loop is CSVASTVSGNTIYF. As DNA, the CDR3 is TGCAGCGTCGCATCTACGGTCTCTGGAAACACCATATATTTT.

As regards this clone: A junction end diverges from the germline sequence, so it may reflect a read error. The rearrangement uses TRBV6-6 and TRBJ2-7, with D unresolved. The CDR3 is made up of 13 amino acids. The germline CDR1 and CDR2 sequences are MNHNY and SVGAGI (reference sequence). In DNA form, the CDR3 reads TGTGCCAGCAGTTACCCAGCCGACACAAATTTACACTTC. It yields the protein CASSYPADTNLHF.

This chain's CDR3 is CASSLAHGDYEQYF. The CDR3 coding sequence is TGTGCCAGCAGCTTAGCCCATGGAGACTACGAGCAGTACTTC. The rearrangement uses TRBV7-2 and TRBJ2-7, with D unclear. Trimming shortened V by 0 bases and J by 3 bases, and 9 bases separated the two germline ends. The CDR3 has 14 amino acids. Germline CDR1 reads SGHTA; CDR2 reads FQGNSA.

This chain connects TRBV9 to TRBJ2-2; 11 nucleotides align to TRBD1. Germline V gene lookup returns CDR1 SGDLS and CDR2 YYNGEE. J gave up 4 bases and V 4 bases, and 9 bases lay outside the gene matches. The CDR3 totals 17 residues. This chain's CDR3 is CASSRMGTGGSTGELFF. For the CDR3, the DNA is TGTGCCAGCAGCCGAATGGGGACAGGGGGTAGCACCGGGGAGCTGTTTTTT. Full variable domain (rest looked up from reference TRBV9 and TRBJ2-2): DSGVTQTPKHLITATGQRVTLRCSPRSGDLSVYWYQQSLDQGLQFLIQYYNGEERAKGNILERFSAQQFPDLHSELNLSSLELGDSALYFCASSRMGTGGSTGELFFGEGSRLTVL.

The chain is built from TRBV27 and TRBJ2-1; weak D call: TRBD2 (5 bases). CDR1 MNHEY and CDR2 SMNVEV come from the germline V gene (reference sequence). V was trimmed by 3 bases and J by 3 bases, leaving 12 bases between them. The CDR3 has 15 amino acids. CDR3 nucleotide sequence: TGTGCCAGCAGTTTTTTGCAGCGGTACTACAATGAGCAGTTCTTC. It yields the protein CASSFLQRYYNEQFF.

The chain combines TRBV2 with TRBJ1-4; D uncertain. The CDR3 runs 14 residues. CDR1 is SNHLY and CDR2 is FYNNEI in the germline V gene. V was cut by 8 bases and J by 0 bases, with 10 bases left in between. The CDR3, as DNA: TGTGCCAGCCGTAGCCCCGCAACTAATGAAAAACTGTTTTTT. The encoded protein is CASRSPATNEKLFF.